This T cell receptor (beta chain) appears in the sequencing data of a study of blood T cell repertoires in COVID-19 (dated by TCRdb to about 2020). About the investigation overall: Samples covering the acute and convalescent phases of COVID-19 were provided by collaborators in the United States, Italy and Spain. The material from the prospective study consisted of cDNA or gDNA derived from T cells, B-cell-depleted T cells, or PBMCs. Subjects who had been exposed to COVID-19, were actively infected with it, or had recovered from it provided the deeply sampled blood TCRbeta repertoires that made up the dataset. The repertoires were made available in a free public database intended to serve as a resource for research on the immune response to SARS-CoV-2. Samples were obtained from the ongoing ImmuneRACE study (first 160 participants) and from 1,254 subjects provided by 6 global collaborators. The sample metadata nearly always contained a de-identified subject ID, COVID-19 status, age in years and sex. Where available, HLA class I and class II types were taken from metadata supplied by the sample provider and were not determined by assay-based typing. Results the study describes overall, beyond this receptor: How much clinical and demographic metadata was included differed by source and by participant, and the metadata was provided uncurated.

Cut back by 5 bases and 4 bases, the V and J ends lie 15 bases apart. From its cysteine to its phenylalanine, the CDR3 spans 14 amino acids. The DNA shown is the 42-base CDR3, in frame from base 1. The germline V gene supplies CDR1 SGHRS and CDR2 YFSETQ. Comment on this clone: This receptor's antigen is unknown. One base away there is no much larger clone; base qualities are not given.

Enrolling through a virtual design, the prospective study's participants ranged in age from roughly 18 to 89 years and lived across 24 United States geographic areas. To assign participants to cohorts, the prospective study relied on clinical history that participants themselves reported in a screening survey and a study questionnaire. Recovered participants in ImmuneRACE Cohort 3 were defined as having two consecutive negative NP/OP PCR tests, clearance from a healthcare professional, or resolution of symptoms. Each participant in the prospective study had whole blood, serum and a nasopharyngeal or oropharyngeal swab collected by mobile phlebotomists. Participants in the prospective study had the option to provide additional blood draws and questionnaires over a roughly two-month period. Before DNA extraction, prospective study blood samples were shipped either frozen or at room temperature. TCRbeta CDR3 regions were amplified from genomic DNA by means of the immunoSEQ Assay, a bias-controlled multiplex PCR. As for how the authors treated the data: The number of nucleated cells in each sample was estimated from the amplification of reference gene primers within the assay. Sequence reads were collapsed and filtered to measure the absolute abundance of every unique TCRbeta CDR3 rearrangement. For each sample, productive Simpson clonality was calculated as the square root of Simpson's diversity index across productive rearrangements. TCRdb's version of the immuneACCESS table is confined to in-frame rearrangements and falls short of the full clone set. An unresolved V gene accounts for under half of the shortfall where checked; the remainder is of unknown origin. The V and J calls and clone size were taken over from that table, and D and trimming were inferred from the DNA. For this sample the table gives a few hundred thousand clones, of which approximately 90% were detected only once. The top ten clonotypes cover about 9.5% of the sample.

Sample: PBMCs or T cells enriched from blood (not recorded which). This clonotype was sampled from a woman aged 35 to 49 who had recovered from COVID-19. The chain uses TRBV5-1 and TRBJ1-2; TRBD1 is possibly the D segment (6 matching bases). Here is the DNA: TGCGCCAGCAGAGCAAGGGGAGGGGGCTATGGCTACACCTTC. Translation gives CASRARGGGYGYTF.